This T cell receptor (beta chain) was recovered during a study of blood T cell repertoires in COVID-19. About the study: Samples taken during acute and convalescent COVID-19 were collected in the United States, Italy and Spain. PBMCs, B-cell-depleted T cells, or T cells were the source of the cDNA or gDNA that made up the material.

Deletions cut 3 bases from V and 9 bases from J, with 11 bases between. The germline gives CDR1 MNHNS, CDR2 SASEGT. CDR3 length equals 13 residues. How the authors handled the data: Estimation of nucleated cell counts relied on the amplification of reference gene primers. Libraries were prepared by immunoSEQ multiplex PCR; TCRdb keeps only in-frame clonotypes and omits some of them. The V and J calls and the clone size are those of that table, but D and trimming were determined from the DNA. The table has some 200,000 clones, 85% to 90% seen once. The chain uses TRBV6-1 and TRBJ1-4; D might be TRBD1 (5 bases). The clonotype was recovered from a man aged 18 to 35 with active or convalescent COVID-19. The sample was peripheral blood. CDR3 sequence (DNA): TGTGCCAGCAGTGAGGGGCGAACGAAAAAACTGTTTTTT. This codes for CASSEGRTKKLFF.